A single sample is the source of the 27 T cell receptor beta chains below, sequenced in a study of cytomegalovirus exposure and HLA in healthy donors. PCR primers comprised 60 Vbeta and 13 Jbeta primers. Sequenced by immunoSEQ multiplex PCR; TCRdb stores in-frame clones only, minus some. Among roughly 200,000 clones listed, 75% to 85% were seen once. The sequencing sample was made of PBMCs. These receptor sequences come from a woman in her 40s in good health and CMV-seronegative.

This clone was counted a single time. The rearrangement uses TRBV5-1 and TRBJ2-7, with D maybe TRBD2 (6 bases). The CDR3 contains 18 residues. CDR1 SGHRS and CDR2 YFSETQ come from the germline V gene. Trimming pared 3 bases from V and 0 bases from J, leaving 22 bases between. The CDR3 nucleotides are TGCGCCAGCAGCTATGCCCGGAGCGGGTACTCCTCCTCCTACGAGCAGTACTTC. Translated, it gives CASSYARSGYSSSYEQYF.

The gene calls are TRBV27 and TRBJ2-1; the D gene is possibly TRBD2 (6 bases). Germline loops: CDR1 MNHEY, CDR2 SMNVEV (reference sequence). V was shortened by 4 bases and J by 0 bases, with 16 bases between the two germline ends. This CDR3 has 17 residues. For the CDR3, the DNA is TGTGCCAGCAGTTGGGCCGCGGGACTTCTCTCCTACAATGAGCAGTTCTTC. This sequence encodes CASSWAAGLLSYNEQFF.

This sequence joins TRBV19 and TRBJ2-6, with a weak D call TRBD1 (5 bases). This CDR3 has 15 residues. V gave up 10 bases and J gave up 0 bases, with 13 bases separating them. Germline V gene lookup returns CDR1 LNHDA and CDR2 SQIVND (reference sequence). CDR3 sequence reads: CATQGTGSGANVLTF. DNA of the CDR3: TGTGCCACCCAGGGTACCGGCTCTGGGGCCAACGTCCTGACTTTC.

This clone was found once. The J gene is TRBJ1-1, the V gene TRBV19; TRBD1 is a possible D gene (6 bases). CDR3 length: 12 amino acids. Per germline, CDR1 LNHDA and CDR2 SQIVND (reference sequence). The V gene lost 7 bases and the J gene lost 4 bases, with 10 bases spanning the gap. This CDR3 reads CASKGQGTEAFF. The CDR3 DNA is TGTGCCAGTAAGGGACAAGGCACTGAAGCTTTCTTT.

The rearrangement uses TRBV19 and TRBJ2-1; tentatively, D is TRBD1 (6 bases). The ends were cut back, 6 bases at V and 2 bases at J, with 14 bases in the middle. This CDR3 has 15 amino acids. Germline V gives CDR1 LNHDA, CDR2 SQIVND (reference sequence). The CDR3 region has the DNA TGTGCCAGTAGCAGGGGCAGAGGGGCCTACAATGAGCAGTTCTTC. It encodes CASSRGRGAYNEQFF.

The chain uses TRBV19 and TRBJ1-2; D gene ambiguous. V was pared by 7 bases and J by 4 bases, with 19 bases between. Germline V gene lookup returns CDR1 LNHDA and CDR2 SQIVND (reference sequence). CDR3 length: 15 amino acids. CDR3 protein: CASTPSTGPTYGYTF. CDR3 DNA: TGTGCCAGTACCCCCTCGACGGGTCCAACCTATGGCTACACCTTC.

This chain connects TRBV29-1 to TRBJ1-5; D gene unclear. Deletions cut 3 bases from V and 5 bases from J, with 17 bases between. The V gene's germline CDR1 is SQVTM and CDR2 ANQGSEA. The CDR3 consists of 15 residues. Here the CDR3 DNA reads TGCAGCGTTGAGATTCGGGAATTAGTCGATCAGCCCCAGCATTTT. Translating it yields CSVEIRELVDQPQHF. Variable domain in full (rest from reference TRBV29-1 and TRBJ1-5): SAVISQKPSRDICQRGTSLTIQCQVDSQVTMMFWYRQQPGQSLTLIATANQGSEATYESGFVIDKFPISRPNLTFSTLTVSNMSPEDSSIYLCSVEIRELVDQPQHFGDGTRLSIL.

Comment on this clone: At one end the junction does not follow the germline gene, possibly because of a read error. The gene calls are TRBV7-9 and TRBJ2-7; 13 bases match TRBD2. The V gene's germline CDR1 is SEHNR and CDR2 FQNEAQ (reference sequence). This CDR3 is built from 14 residues. The CDR3 DNA reads as TGTTCCAGCAGCTTAGGACTAGCGGGAGTCGAGCAGTACTTC. Translated, it gives CSSSLGLAGVEQYF.

The genes are TRBV7-6 and TRBJ1-2, with D perhaps matching TRBD1 (5 bases). Between the trimmed V and J ends, which lost 4 bases and 8 bases, there was a span of 14 bases. This CDR3 is built from 13 residues. Per germline, CDR1 SGHVS and CDR2 FNYEAQ. CDR3 sequence: CASSSSGTRGYTF. CDR3 coding DNA: TGTGCCAGCAGCTCGTCAGGGACTCGGGGCTACACCTTC.

V usage is TRBV7-3 and J usage is TRBJ2-2, with D possibly matching TRBD2 (6 bases). The CDR3 covers 14 residues. The germline V gene encodes CDR1 SGHTA and CDR2 FQGTGA. Trimming shortened V by 5 bases and J by 4 bases, and 11 bases separated the two germline ends. This chain's CDR3 is CASSPWGGTGELFF. The DNA of the CDR3 is TGTGCCAGCAGCCCCTGGGGAGGCACCGGGGAGCTGTTTTTT.

This clone was detected only a few times. V and J are TRBV18 and TRBJ1-1, with a weak D call TRBD1 (6 bases). Germline V gene sequence: CDR1 KGHSH, CDR2 LQKENI. This CDR3 spans 13 amino acids. V shed 3 bases and J shed 7 bases, with 12 bases lying between them. The CDR3 sequence: CASSPAGQNEAFF. The CDR3 bases are TGTGCCAGCTCACCCGCCGGACAGAATGAAGCTTTCTTT.

Concerning this clone: This same CDR3 is encoded by further DNA sequences in the sample. The chain employs TRBV5-4 and TRBJ2-3; TRBD2 might be the D (5 bases). V lost 1 base and J 3 bases, leaving 6 bases between the germline ends. CDR3 length: 13 amino acids. Germline V CDR1 and CDR2: SGHNT, YYREEE (reference sequence). The CDR3 DNA is TGTGCCAGCAGCTTGCTAGCAACAGATACGCAGTATTTT. This sequence encodes CASSLLATDTQYF.

This clone was recorded a few times. The V gene is TRBV7-9, the J gene TRBJ2-1, with TRBD2 matching over 7 bases. The CDR3 is made up of 16 amino acids. Trimming took 6 bases from V and 5 from J; bases not matched to a gene: 13. CDR1 is SEHNR, CDR2 FQNEAQ, per germline (reference sequence). CDR3 nucleotides: TGTGCCAGCAGTCCACTCCAGCGGGGAGCGGACAATGAGCAGTTCTTC. Translated: CASSPLQRGADNEQFF.

The gene calls are TRBV4-1 and TRBJ1-5; the D gene is possibly TRBD1 (5 bases). The CDR3 has 16 residues. From germline, CDR1 is MGHRA and CDR2 YSYEKL. V lost 0 bases to trimming and J lost 0 bases, with 9 bases between them. For the CDR3, the DNA is TGCGCCAGCAGCCAAGATGCGGGGGGTAGCAATCAGCCCCAGCATTTT. Translating it yields CASSQDAGGSNQPQHF.

The chain uses TRBV10-3 and TRBJ1-1; D is unresolved. The CDR3 runs to 13 residues. With 4 bases removed from V and 1 base from J, the gap between germline ends came to 7 bases. Germline assignment: CDR1 ENHRY and CDR2 SYGVKD. The CDR3 DNA reads TGTGCCATCAGTGGATCAGAGAACACTGAAGCTTTCTTT. It is translated as CAISGSENTEAFF.

In DNA form, the CDR3 reads TGTGCCAGCAGTGGCCAGCGGGCCTACGAGCAGTACTTC. Translation: CASSGQRAYEQYF. The chain uses TRBV2 and TRBJ2-5; D is perhaps TRBD2 (6 bases). The end of the DNA is better explained by TRBJ2-7, so the J call may be wrong. CDR1 SNHLY and CDR2 FYNNEI come from the germline V gene. The CDR3 extends over 13 amino acids.

This chain connects TRBV5-5 to TRBJ2-2; D is undetermined. This CDR3 contains 16 residues. The V gene's germline CDR1 is SGHKS and CDR2 YYEKEE (reference sequence). The germline V and J ends were trimmed by 0 bases and 0 bases, with 9 bases remaining between them. The CDR3 coding sequence is TGTGCCAGCAGCTTGGCGGCAGGTTCGAACACCGGGGAGCTGTTTTTT. It translates to CASSLAAGSNTGELFF.

The chain has TRBV6-1 and TRBJ2-1, with D uncertain. V was trimmed by 2 bases and J by 5 bases, leaving 16 bases between them. This CDR3 has 16 amino acids. In germline, CDR1 is MNHNS, CDR2 SASEGT. In nucleotides, the CDR3 is TGTGCCAGCAGTGAATATTCGGCAGCGTGGGACAATGAGCAGTTCTTC. It encodes CASSEYSAAWDNEQFF.

This clone has only one observation. J is TRBJ2-1 and V is TRBV9; 7 bases fit TRBD1. V was pared by 1 base and J by 9 bases, with 7 bases of the junction left unmatched. The CDR3 spans 14 residues. Germline V CDR1 and CDR2: SGDLS, YYNGEE. Here the CDR3 DNA reads TGTGCCAGCAGCGTAATGAGAGGGGGCGGTGAGCAGTTCTTC. Protein product: CASSVMRGGGEQFF.

The chain is built from TRBV7-9 and TRBJ1-2; D remains ambiguous. Germline V gene sequence: CDR1 SEHNR, CDR2 FQNEAQ (reference sequence). This CDR3 has 15 residues. Trimming pared 5 bases from V and 4 bases from J, leaving 17 bases between. CDR3 amino acids: CASSHSSVPSYGYTF. CDR3 coding DNA: TGTGCCAGCAGCCACTCCTCCGTCCCAAGCTATGGCTACACCTTC. Full variable domain (rest looked up from reference TRBV7-9 and TRBJ1-2): DTGVSQNPRHKITKRGQNVTFRCDPISEHNRLYWYRQTLGQGPEFLTYFQNEAQLEKSRLLSDRFSAERPKGSFSTLEIQRTEQGDSAMYLCASSHSSVPSYGYTFGSGTRLTVV.

This chain joins TRBV7-9 and TRBJ2-7, with TRBD2 as a possible D gene (6 bases). Trimming shortened V by 7 bases and J by 5 bases, and 12 bases separated the two germline ends. The germline CDR1 and CDR2 sequences are SEHNR and FQNEAQ (reference sequence). The CDR3 is made up of 12 amino acids. CDR3 nucleotides: TGTGCCAGCATGGGGGGAAGGAACGAGCAGTACTTC. Translating gives CASMGGRNEQYF.

The chain joins TRBV11-2 to TRBJ1-1, with D hard to call. V lost 0 bases, J lost 3 bases, and 17 bases lay in between. The CDR3 sequence is 17 residues long. CDR1 and CDR2 from the germline V gene are SGHAT and FQNNGV. The CDR3 reads CASSLDRTDSFDTEAFF. In nucleotides, the CDR3 is TGTGCCAGCAGCTTAGATCGTACCGATAGCTTTGACACTGAAGCTTTCTTT.

CDR3 amino acids: CAISDGQGGKQYF. DNA of the CDR3: TGTGCCATCAGTGACGGACAGGGAGGAAAGCAGTACTTC. V and J are TRBV10-3 and TRBJ2-7; 8 nucleotides agree with TRBD1. The CDR3 consists of 13 residues. From germline, CDR1 is ENHRY and CDR2 SYGVKD. With 3 bases clipped from V and 8 bases from J, the junction kept 6 bases outside the gene matches.

The chain carries TRBV15 and TRBJ2-3, with 10 bases lining up with TRBD2. The CDR3 contains 16 residues. V lost 2 bases and J lost 4; bases outside the gene matches: 6. Germline assignment: CDR1 LNHNV and CDR2 YYDKDF (reference sequence). CDR3 sequence reads: CATSRFSGTSADTQYF. The DNA for the CDR3 is TGTGCCACCAGCAGATTCTCCGGGACTAGCGCAGATACGCAGTATTTT.

The V gene is TRBV2, the J gene TRBJ2-1; 8 bases map to TRBD1. CDR1 and CDR2 from the germline V gene are SNHLY and FYNNEI. The CDR3 runs to 13 residues. Germline trimming cut 7 bases from V and 8 bases from J; bases unmatched to any gene: 7. In DNA form, the CDR3 reads TGTGCCAGCAATCCCAGGGGGCTCTATGAGCAGTTCTTC. It codes for CASNPRGLYEQFF.

This sequence joins TRBV2 and TRBJ2-7; a weak D match, TRBD2 (6 bases). Germline V gene data show CDR1 as SNHLY and CDR2 as FYNNEI. Trimming left V 7 bases short and J 1 base short, with 8 bases between. CDR3 length equals 12 residues. The CDR3 DNA reads TGTGCCAGCACTAGCGAATCCTACGAGCAGTACTTC. Translating gives CASTSESYEQYF.

The chain has TRBV7-2 and TRBJ2-1, with 7 nucleotides matching TRBD1. The CDR3 spans 14 residues. V lost 3 bases, J lost 12 bases, and 11 bases stayed unmatched. The germline V gene encodes CDR1 SGHTA and CDR2 FQGNSA. CDR3 amino acids: CASSLTITGVGQFF. The CDR3 nucleotides read TGTGCCAGCAGCTTGACCATCACAGGGGTAGGGCAGTTCTTC.